This T cell receptor beta chain is drawn from a study of blood T cells in healthy people across ages. General study points: Comparison with aged donors showed that long-lived donors had more naive CD4+ cells and higher diversity. Expanded clonotype changes were possibly confounded by unknown donor CMV status. In older individuals, TCR beta diversity per million T cells was lower, falling roughly linearly with age.

With respect to this clonotype: Its cognate antigen is unknown. A much larger clone is a single base away; this may be a read error.

A J-beta primer mix and a sample-barcoded 5' primer were used in a second PCR of roughly 6 to 11 cycles. TCRdb independently ran MiXCR on the 5' RACE reads; one entry per CDR3 protein. The table shows hundreds of thousands of distinct CDR3 sequences, with approximately 52% occurring only once. About 10 milliliters of peripheral blood were drawn from each donor into EDTA-treated tubes. The source is a woman older than 75 in good health. Material for sequencing was blood.

CDR3 amino acids: CASTRPLGRGPSTDTQYF. The CDR3 coding sequence is TGTGCCAGCACCAGACCTCTCGGCAGGGGGCCAAGCACAGATACGCAGTATTTT. The rearrangement uses TRBV7-2 and TRBJ2-3, with TRBD1 matching over 8 bases. CDR3 length: 18 residues. Germline V lookup: CDR1 SGHTA, CDR2 FQGNSA. Trimming removed 7 bases from V and 0 bases from J; junction bases left unmatched: 15. The full variable domain, in which reference TRBV7-2 and TRBJ2-3 provide the parts outside the CDR3, is GAGVSQSPSNKVTEKGKDVELRCDPISGHTALYWYRQSLGQGLEFLIYFQGNSAPDKSGLPSDRFSAERTGGSVSTLTIQRTQQEDSAVYLCASTRPLGRGPSTDTQYFGPGTRLTVL.